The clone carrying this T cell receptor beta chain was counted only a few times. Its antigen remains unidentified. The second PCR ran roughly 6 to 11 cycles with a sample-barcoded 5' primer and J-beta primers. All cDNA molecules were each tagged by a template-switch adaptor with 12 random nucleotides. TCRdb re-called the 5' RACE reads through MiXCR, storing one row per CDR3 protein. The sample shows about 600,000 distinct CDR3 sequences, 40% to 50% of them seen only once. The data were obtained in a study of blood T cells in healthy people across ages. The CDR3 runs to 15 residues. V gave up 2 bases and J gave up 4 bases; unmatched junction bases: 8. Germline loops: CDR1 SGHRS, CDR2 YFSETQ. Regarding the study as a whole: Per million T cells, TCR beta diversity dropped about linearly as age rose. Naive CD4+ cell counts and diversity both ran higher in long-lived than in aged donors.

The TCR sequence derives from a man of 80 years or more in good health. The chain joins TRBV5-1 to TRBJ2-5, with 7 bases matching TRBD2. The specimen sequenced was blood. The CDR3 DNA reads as TGCGCCAGCAGCTTCTCTCGGACTAGGGTAGAGACCCAGTACTTC. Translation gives CASSFSRTRVETQYF. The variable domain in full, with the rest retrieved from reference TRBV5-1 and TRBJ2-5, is KAGVTQTPRYLIKTRGQQVTLSCSPISGHRSVSWYQQTPGQGLQFLFEYFSETQRNKGNFPGRFSGRQFSNSRSEMNVSTLELGDSALYLCASSFSRTRVETQYFGPGTRLLVL.